The clone carrying this T cell receptor beta chain was recorded a few times. This table comes from immunoSEQ multiplex PCR, and its TCRdb copy is limited to in-frame clones, with some not included. The sample has 95,000 to 100,000 clones, 90% seen once. The sample is drawn from a study of T cell responses to AZD1222 COVID-19 vaccine. Per germline, CDR1 SGHVS and CDR2 FQNEAQ. Unmatched junction bases numbered 5, after V lost 5 bases and J lost 2 bases. The CDR3 length is 14 residues. The J gene is TRBJ2-7, the V gene TRBV7-8, with 8 bases that match TRBD1. This clonotype was obtained from an adult in good health. The sample consisted of peripheral blood, taken on day 0 of AZD1222 vaccination. CDR3 protein: CASSIGQGAYEQYF. The CDR3 DNA is TGTGCCAGCAGCATAGGACAGGGCGCCTACGAGCAGTACTTC.